There are a few counts of the clone carrying this T cell receptor (beta chain). The antigen remains unidentified. This specimen belongs to a study of brain T cells in children with intractable seizures. Overall study findings and caveats: Clones missing pre-surgery may reflect undersampling of that blood sample. Each case's top public CDR3 resembled known HCMV, EBV or influenza A CDR3s.

Repertoires were generated with immunoSEQ multiplex PCR, while TCRdb's copy carries only in-frame clones and drops some. The table includes around 5,200 clones, 90% to 95% detected once. This CDR3 comprises 13 residues. With V trimmed by 4 bases and J by 8 bases, 7 bases remained unmatched. Per the germline V gene, CDR1 is MGHRA and CDR2 is YSYEKL. Surgery cases with the highest brain T cell transcript signatures were chosen for sequencing. The sequence was obtained from a boy under three years old with focal cortical dysplasia and intractable seizures. This sample comprised resected brain tissue, obtained at surgery. The V call is TRBV4-1, the J call TRBJ1-1; 7 bases are a match to TRBD1. CDR3 residues: CASSPGTEDEAFF. The CDR3 DNA is TGCGCCAGCAGCCCCGGGACAGAAGACGAAGCTTTCTTT.